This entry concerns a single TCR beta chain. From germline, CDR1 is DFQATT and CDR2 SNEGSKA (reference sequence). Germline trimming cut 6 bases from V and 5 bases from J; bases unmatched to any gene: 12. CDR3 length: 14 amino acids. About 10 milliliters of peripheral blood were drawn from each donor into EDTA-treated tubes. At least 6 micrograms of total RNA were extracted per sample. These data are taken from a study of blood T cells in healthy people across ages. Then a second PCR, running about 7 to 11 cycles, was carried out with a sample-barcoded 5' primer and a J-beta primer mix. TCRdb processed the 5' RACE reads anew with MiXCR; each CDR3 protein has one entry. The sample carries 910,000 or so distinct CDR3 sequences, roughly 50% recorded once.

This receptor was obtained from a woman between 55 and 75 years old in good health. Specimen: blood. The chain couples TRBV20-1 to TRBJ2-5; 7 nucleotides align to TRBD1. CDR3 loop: CSAKSGTAPETQYF. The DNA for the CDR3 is TGCAGTGCCAAATCCGGGACAGCCCCCGAGACCCAGTACTTC.